The entry that follows covers one T cell receptor beta chain sequence. The antigen is unknown. This entry is derived from a study of cytomegalovirus exposure and HLA in healthy donors. Study-level information: Caucasian-associated ancestry cluster membership applied to approximately 80% of several hundred genotyped donors. Study outcomes and limitations: Segments of the TCR beta V type were, in most cases, productive about 90% or about 30% of the time in an earlier analysis. Confirmation was obtained in vitro that three CMV-associated chains are specific for CMV antigens.

Both 60 Vbeta primers and 13 Jbeta primers went into the PCR. The data were produced by immunoSEQ multiplex PCR, yet TCRdb's version contains in-frame clones alone and is incomplete. The sample totals about 210,000 clones; its top ten clones hold about 1%. The TCR was taken from a woman younger than 45 in good health and CMV-seropositive. The sequenced sample was PBMCs.

The CDR3 is CASTNEGATEAFF. DNA for the CDR3: TGTGCCAGCACCAATGAGGGGGCCACTGAAGCTTTCTTT. The V gene is TRBV27, the J gene TRBJ1-1, with 7 bases that match TRBD1. V gave up 7 bases and J gave up 4 bases; unmatched junction bases: 6. This CDR3 comprises 13 residues. Germline V CDR1 and CDR2: MNHEY, SMNVEV (reference sequence).